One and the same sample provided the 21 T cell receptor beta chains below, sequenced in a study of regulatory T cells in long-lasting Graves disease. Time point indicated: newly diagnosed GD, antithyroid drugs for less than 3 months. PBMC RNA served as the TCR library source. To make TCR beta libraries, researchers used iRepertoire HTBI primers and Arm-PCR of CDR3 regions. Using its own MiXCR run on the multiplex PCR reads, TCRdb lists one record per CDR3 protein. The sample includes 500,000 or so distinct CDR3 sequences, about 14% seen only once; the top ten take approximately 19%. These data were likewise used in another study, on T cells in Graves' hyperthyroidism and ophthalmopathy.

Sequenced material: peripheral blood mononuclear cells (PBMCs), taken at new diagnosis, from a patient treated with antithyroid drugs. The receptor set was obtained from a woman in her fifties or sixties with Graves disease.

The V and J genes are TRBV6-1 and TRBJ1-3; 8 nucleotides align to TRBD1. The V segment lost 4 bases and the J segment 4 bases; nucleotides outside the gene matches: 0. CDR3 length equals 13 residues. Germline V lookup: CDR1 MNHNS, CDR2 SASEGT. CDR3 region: CASSGTGGNTIYF. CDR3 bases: TGTGCCAGCAGTGGGACAGGGGGAAACACCATATATTTT.

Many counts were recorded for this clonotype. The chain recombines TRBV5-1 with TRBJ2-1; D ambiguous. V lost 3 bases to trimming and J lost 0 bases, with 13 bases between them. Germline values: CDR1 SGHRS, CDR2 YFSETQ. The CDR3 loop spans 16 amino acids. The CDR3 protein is CASSSVPGSSYNEQFF. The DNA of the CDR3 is TGCGCCAGCAGCTCAGTACCGGGTAGCTCCTACAATGAGCAGTTCTTC.

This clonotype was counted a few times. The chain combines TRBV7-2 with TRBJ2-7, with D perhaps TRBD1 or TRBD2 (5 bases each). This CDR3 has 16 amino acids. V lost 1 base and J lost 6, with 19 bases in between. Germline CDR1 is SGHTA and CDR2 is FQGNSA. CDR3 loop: CASSLDAGVGVGEQYF. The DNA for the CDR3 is TGTGCCAGCAGCTTAGATGCTGGGGTGGGGGTTGGCGAGCAGTACTTC.

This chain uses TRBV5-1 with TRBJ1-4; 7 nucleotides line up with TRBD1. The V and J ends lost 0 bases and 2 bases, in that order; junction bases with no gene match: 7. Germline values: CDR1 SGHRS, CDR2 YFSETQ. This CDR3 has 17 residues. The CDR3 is CASSLEGAVSTNEKLFF. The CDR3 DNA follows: TGCGCCAGCAGCTTGGAGGGGGCGGTGTCGACTAATGAAAAACTGTTTTTT.

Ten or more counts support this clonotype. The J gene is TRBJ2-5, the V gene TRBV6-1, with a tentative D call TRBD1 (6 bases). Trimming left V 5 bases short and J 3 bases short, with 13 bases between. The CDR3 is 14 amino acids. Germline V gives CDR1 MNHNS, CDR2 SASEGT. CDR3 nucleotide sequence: TGTGCCAGCAGTCATTGGACAGAGAAAGAGACCCAGTACTTC. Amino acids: CASSHWTEKETQYF.

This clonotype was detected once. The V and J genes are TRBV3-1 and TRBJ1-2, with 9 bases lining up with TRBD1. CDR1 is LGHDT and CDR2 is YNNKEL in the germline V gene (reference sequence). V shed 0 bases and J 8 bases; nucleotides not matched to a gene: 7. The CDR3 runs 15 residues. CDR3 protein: CASSQDRDRAQGYTF. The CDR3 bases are TGTGCCAGCAGCCAAGACCGGGACAGGGCTCAAGGCTACACCTTC.

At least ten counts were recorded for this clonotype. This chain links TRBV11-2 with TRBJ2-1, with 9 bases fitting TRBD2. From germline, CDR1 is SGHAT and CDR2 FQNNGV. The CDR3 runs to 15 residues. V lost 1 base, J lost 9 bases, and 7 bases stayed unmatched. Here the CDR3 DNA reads TGTGCCAGCAGCTTAGGATTAGCGGGAGAGGTTGAGCAGTTCTTC. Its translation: CASSLGLAGEVEQFF.

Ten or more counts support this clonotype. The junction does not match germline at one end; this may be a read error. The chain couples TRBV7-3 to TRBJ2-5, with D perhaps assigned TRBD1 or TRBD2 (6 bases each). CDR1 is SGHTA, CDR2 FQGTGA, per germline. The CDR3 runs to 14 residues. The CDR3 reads CASSLGGGSETQYF. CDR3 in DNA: TGCGCCAGCAGCTTAGGAGGGGGAAGTGAGACCCAGTACTTC.

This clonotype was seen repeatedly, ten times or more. This chain's CDR3 is CASSAQPRDTQYF. CDR3 DNA: TGTGCCAGCAGTGCTCAGCCACGAGATACGCAGTATTTT. The gene calls are TRBV25-1 and TRBJ2-3; unclear D gene. Per germline, CDR1 MGHDK and CDR2 SYGVNS. This CDR3 is 13 amino acids long. The germline V and J ends were trimmed by 4 bases and 5 bases, with 10 bases remaining between them.

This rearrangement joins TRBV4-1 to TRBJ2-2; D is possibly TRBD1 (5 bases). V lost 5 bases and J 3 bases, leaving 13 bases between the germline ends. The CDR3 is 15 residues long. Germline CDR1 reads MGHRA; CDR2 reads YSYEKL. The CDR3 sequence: CASSLGGAHTGELFF. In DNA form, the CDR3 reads TGCGCCAGCAGCTTGGGTGGGGCGCACACCGGGGAGCTGTTTTTT.

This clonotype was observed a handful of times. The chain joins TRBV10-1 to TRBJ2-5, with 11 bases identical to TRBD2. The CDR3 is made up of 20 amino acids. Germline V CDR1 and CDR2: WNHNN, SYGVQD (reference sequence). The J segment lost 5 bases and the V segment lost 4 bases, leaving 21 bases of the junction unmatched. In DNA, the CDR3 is TGCGCCAGCAGTGGCCCCGCTCAGACTAGCGGGATTGCTTTGTGGGAGACCCAGTACTTC. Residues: CASSGPAQTSGIALWETQYF.

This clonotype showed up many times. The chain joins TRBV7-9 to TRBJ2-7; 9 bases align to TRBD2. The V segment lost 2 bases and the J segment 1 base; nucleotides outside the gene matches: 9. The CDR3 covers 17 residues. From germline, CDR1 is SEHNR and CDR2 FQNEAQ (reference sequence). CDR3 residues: CASSLTGVTSGSYEQYF. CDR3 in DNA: TGTGCCAGCAGCTTAACAGGGGTGACTAGCGGTTCCTACGAGCAGTACTTC.

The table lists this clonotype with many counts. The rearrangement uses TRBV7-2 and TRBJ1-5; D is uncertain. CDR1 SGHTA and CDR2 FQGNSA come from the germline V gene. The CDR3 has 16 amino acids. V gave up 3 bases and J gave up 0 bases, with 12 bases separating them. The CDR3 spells CASSFGPYYSNQPQHF. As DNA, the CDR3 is TGTGCCAGCAGCTTCGGACCATACTATAGCAATCAGCCCCAGCATTTT.

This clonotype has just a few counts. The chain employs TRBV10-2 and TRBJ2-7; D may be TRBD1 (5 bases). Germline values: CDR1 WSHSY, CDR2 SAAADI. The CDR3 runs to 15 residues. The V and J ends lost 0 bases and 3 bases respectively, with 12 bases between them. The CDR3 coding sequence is TGCGCCAGCAGTGAGTCCACAGGCGTTAACTACGAGCAGTACTTC. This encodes CASSESTGVNYEQYF.

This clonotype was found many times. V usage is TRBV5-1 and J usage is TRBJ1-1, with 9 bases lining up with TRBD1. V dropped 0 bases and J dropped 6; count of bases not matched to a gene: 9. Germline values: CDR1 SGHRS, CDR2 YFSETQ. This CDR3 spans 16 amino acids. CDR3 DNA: TGCGCCAGCAGCTTGGGGTCGGGACAGGGAAGTCCTGAAGCTTTCTTT. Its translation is CASSLGSGQGSPEAFF.

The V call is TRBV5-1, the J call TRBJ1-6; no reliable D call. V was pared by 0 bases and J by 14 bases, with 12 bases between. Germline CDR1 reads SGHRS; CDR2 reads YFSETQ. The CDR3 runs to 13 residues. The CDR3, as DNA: TGCGCCAGCAGCTTGGCGTCGGGAGATGCCCTCCACTTT. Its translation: CASSLASGDALHF.

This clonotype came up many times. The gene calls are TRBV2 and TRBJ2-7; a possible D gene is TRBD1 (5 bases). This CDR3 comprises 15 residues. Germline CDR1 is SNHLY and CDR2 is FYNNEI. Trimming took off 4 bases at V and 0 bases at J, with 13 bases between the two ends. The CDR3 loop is CASSVQGRSSYEQYF. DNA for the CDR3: TGTGCCAGCAGTGTCCAGGGTCGGAGCTCCTACGAGCAGTACTTC.

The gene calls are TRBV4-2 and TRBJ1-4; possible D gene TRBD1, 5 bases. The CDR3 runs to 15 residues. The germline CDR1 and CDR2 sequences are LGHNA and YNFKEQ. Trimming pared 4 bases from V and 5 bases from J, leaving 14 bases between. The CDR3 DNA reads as TGTGCCAGCAGCCGGGATGGGGGGATGAATGAAAAACTGTTTTTT. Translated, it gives CASSRDGGMNEKLFF.

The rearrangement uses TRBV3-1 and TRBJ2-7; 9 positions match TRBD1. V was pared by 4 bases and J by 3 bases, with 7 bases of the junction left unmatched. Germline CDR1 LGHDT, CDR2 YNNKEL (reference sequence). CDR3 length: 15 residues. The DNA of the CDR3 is TGTGCCAGCAGCCGTAGGACAGGGGCAAACTACGAGCAGTACTTC. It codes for CASSRRTGANYEQYF.

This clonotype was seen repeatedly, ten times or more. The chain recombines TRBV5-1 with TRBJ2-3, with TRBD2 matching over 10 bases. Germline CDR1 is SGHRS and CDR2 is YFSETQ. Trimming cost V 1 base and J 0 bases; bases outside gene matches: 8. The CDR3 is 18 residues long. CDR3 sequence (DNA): TGCGCCAGCAGCTTGTCCCTAGCGGGGGCATCTAGCACAGATACGCAGTATTTT. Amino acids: CASSLSLAGASSTDTQYF.

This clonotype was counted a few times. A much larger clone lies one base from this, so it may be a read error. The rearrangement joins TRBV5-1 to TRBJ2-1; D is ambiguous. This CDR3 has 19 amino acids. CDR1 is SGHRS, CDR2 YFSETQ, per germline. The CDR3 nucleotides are TGCGCCAGCAGCCACGACCCTATTGGCGGACCGGGTCTTTCAAATGAGCAGTCCTTC. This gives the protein CASSHDPIGGPGLSNEQSF.